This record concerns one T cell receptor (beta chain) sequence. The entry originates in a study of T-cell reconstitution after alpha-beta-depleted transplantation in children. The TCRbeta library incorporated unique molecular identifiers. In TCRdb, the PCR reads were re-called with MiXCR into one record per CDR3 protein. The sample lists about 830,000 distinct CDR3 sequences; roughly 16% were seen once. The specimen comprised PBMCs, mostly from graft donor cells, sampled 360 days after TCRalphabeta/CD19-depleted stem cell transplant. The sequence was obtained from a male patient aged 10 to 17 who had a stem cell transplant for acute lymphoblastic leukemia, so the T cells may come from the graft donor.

The CDR3 region is CASSNYRDRTGELFF. The DNA of the CDR3 is TGCGCCAGCAGTAACTACAGGGACCGGACCGGGGAGCTGTTTTTT. The chain employs TRBV10-2 and TRBJ2-2, with D perhaps matching TRBD1 (6 bases). Germline lookup yields CDR1 WSHSY and CDR2 SAAADI. The CDR3 has 15 residues. V was trimmed by 5 bases and J by 5 bases, leaving 15 bases between them.